A selection of T cell receptor beta chains follows, all from one sample in a study of blood T cell repertoires in COVID-19. TCRdb's copy holds only in-frame clones and misses some; the assay was immunoSEQ multiplex PCR. Of under 85,000 clones detected, 82% appear once; the ten largest clones hold around 10%. The sample consisted of peripheral blood. These receptor sequences come from a man over 45 with acute or convalescent COVID-19. The CDR3 runs from the conserved cysteine through the conserved F or W. Each record gives: J gene, CDR3 length, V gene, D gene, CDR3 protein. The D gene is left open where the match is weak.

TRBJ1-1	16	TRBV19	NA	CASSKGSRVLNTEAFF
TRBJ2-1	15	TRBV6-5	NA	CASSWGVGEYNEQFF
TRBJ1-2	15	TRBV30	TRBD1	CAWSEGQGKNYGYTF
TRBJ1-2	13	TRBV5-6	NA	CASSFGAHYGYTF
TRBJ2-1	16	TRBV11-2	NA	CASSSQLESSYNEQFF
TRBJ1-1	14	TRBV6-1	NA	CASATGGSNTEAFF
TRBJ2-3	13	TRBV18	NA	CASSPRETDTQYF
TRBJ2-5	14	TRBV7-2	NA	CASTRQGAWETQYF
TRBJ2-1	15	TRBV3-1/TRBV3-2	TRBD2	CASGYSGTASNEQFF
TRBJ1-2	13	TRBV12-3/TRBV12-4	NA	CASSLGGNYGYTF
TRBJ2-3	14	TRBV2	NA	CASSEVSVTDTQYF
TRBJ2-3	15	TRBV28	NA	CASSFGGRSADTQYF
TRBJ1-5	18	TRBV29-1	TRBD1	CSVELPGQGIGGNQPQHF
TRBJ1-2	13	TRBV4-1	NA	CASSQTRNYGYTF
TRBJ1-2	15	TRBV7-9	TRBD1	CASSPFVQGESGYTF
TRBJ2-3	14	TRBV6-4	NA	CASSVGGRRDTQYF
TRBJ2-1	13	TRBV5-6	TRBD1	CASSFRQGDEQFF
TRBJ2-7	15	TRBV5-6	NA	CASSLWVSGLDEQYF
TRBJ1-2	14	TRBV3-1/TRBV3-2	NA	CASSQRGHNYGYTF
TRBJ1-3	16	TRBV7-2	TRBD1	CASTRDRLNSGNTIYF
TRBJ1-1	16	TRBV19	NA	CASRSPFEGVGTEAFF
TRBJ1-6	17	TRBV30	TRBD1	CAWSGITLQGVDSPLHF
TRBJ2-1	16	TRBV24-1	TRBD2	CATSEAGGPAYNEQFF
TRBJ2-5	15	TRBV7-9	NA	CASSLVRTSEETQYF
TRBJ1-1	14	TRBV19	TRBD1	CASTMTGANTEAFF
TRBJ2-1	14	TRBV4-2	NA	CASSQDISYNEQFF
TRBJ2-2	15	TRBV3-1/TRBV3-2	NA	CASSLPGQTTGELFF
TRBJ2-7	13	TRBV30	NA	CAWSREHTSEQYF
TRBJ1-1	14	TRBV9	TRBD1	CASSVEDRVYEAFF
TRBJ1-1	15	TRBV12-2	NA	CASRLGSGGIGEAFF
TRBJ1-3	13	TRBV28	NA	CASRGVKGNTIYF
TRBJ1-3	13	TRBV3-1/TRBV3-2	NA	CASAWGVGNTIYF
TRBJ2-4	13	TRBV7-2	NA	CASSLEGLNIQYF
TRBJ2-1	15	TRBV2	TRBD1	CASRDPTGVFNEQFF
TRBJ2-7	14	TRBV13	TRBD1	CASSPGQGAYEQYF
TRBJ1-1	12	TRBV12-3/TRBV12-4	NA	CASNFGQYEAFF
TRBJ2-2	17	TRBV27	TRBD1	CASSLPVDRAHTGELFF
TRBJ1-6	15	TRBV15	TRBD1	CATSRELRGDSPLHF
TRBJ1-4	15	TRBV19	NA	CASRNDITTNEKLFF